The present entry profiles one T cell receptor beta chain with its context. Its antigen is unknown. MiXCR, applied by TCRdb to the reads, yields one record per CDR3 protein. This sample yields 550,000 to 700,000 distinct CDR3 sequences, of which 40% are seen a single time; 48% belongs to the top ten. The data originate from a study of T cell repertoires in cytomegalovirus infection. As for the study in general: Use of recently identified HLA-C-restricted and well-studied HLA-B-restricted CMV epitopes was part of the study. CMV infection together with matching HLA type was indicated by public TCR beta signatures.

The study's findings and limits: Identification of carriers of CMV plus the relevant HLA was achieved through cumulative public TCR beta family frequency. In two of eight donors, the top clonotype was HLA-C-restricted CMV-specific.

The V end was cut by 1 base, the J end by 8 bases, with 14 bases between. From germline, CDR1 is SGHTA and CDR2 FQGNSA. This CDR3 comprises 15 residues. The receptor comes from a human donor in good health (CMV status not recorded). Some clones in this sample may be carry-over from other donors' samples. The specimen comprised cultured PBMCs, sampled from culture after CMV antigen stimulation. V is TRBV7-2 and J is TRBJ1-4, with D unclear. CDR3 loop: CASSLGSPSYEKLFF. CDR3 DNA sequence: TGTGCCAGCAGCTTAGGCTCCCCAAGCTACGAAAAACTGTTTTTT.